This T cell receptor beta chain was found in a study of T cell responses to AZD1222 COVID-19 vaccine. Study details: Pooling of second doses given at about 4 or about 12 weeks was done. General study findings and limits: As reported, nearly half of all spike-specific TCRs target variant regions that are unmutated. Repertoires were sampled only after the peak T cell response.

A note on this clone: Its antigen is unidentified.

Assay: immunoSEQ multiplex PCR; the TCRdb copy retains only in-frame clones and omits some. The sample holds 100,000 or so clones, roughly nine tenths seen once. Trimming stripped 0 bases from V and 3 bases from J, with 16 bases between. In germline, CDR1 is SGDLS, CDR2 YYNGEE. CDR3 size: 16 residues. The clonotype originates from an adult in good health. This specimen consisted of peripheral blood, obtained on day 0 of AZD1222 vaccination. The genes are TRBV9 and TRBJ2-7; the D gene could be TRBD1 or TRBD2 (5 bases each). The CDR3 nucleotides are TGTGCCAGCAGCGTAGAGGATGGGACGCCCAACTACGAGCAGTACTTC. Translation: CASSVEDGTPNYEQYF.